Each of the 4 T cell receptor beta chains below was sequenced from the same sample in a study of blood T cell repertoires in COVID-19. Using immunoSEQ multiplex PCR, the repertoire was profiled, and TCRdb retains in-frame clones only, with some absent. The table records approximately 200,000 clones, approximately 83% of them present only once. Sequenced material: peripheral blood. Receptor source: a woman aged 60-70 years with acute or convalescent COVID-19.

This clone has a single count. The gene calls are TRBV19 and TRBJ1-2; 8 nucleotides line up with TRBD1. The CDR3 loop spans 13 amino acids. Looked up from germline, CDR1 is LNHDA and CDR2 is SQIVND (reference sequence). V lost 8 bases to trimming and J lost 3 bases; unmatched junction nucleotides: 5. CDR3 region: CASSGQGDYGYTF. For the CDR3, the DNA is TGTGCCAGTTCCGGACAGGGAGACTATGGCTACACCTTC. Full variable domain (missing parts from reference TRBV19 and TRBJ1-2): DGGITQSPKYLFRKEGQNVTLSCEQNLNHDAMYWYRQDPGQGLRLIYYSQIVNDFQKGDIAEGYSVSREKKESFPLTVTSAQKNPTAFYLCASSGQGDYGYTFGSGTRLTVV.

The chain joins TRBV5-6 to TRBJ2-7, with D maybe TRBD1 (5 bases). Trimming took 0 bases from V and 1 from J, leaving 11 bases between them. Germline values: CDR1 SGHDT, CDR2 YYEEEE. This CDR3 has 15 residues. The CDR3 bases are TGTGCCAGCAGCTTGGCAGGGAAAAGGTCCTACGAGCAGTACTTC. It specifies CASSLAGKRSYEQYF.

The sample holds a few counts of this clone. This sequence joins TRBV30 and TRBJ2-1; 13 nucleotides align to TRBD2. Germline trimming cut 8 bases from V and 6 bases from J; bases unmatched to any gene: 10. Germline assignment: CDR1 GTSNPN and CDR2 SVGIG (reference sequence). This CDR3 region has 15 residues. CDR3 region: CAGSTSGGGTNEQFF. The CDR3 DNA sequence: TGTGCCGGGTCAACTAGCGGGGGGGGAACCAATGAGCAGTTCTTC.

V gene TRBV7-2 combines with J gene TRBJ1-2; 9 nucleotides align to TRBD1. V was clipped by 4 bases and J by 6 bases; unmatched bases: 3. CDR1 is SGHTA, CDR2 FQGNSA, per germline. The length of the CDR3 is 13 residues. The CDR3 reads CASSSWTGDGYTF. As DNA, the CDR3 is TGTGCCAGCAGCTCGTGGACAGGGGATGGCTACACCTTC.